One sample yielded the 17 T cell receptor beta chains listed below, sequenced in a study of response to subunit inactivated influenza vaccine. TCRdb re-called the RT-PCR reads through MiXCR, storing one row per CDR3 protein. The data hold 490,000 or so distinct CDR3 sequences, with around 8% observed a single time. Sequenced here: PBMCs from blood, sampled less than 30 months after vaccination. Receptors originate from a man aged 50-75 years who received an inactivated influenza vaccine.

This clonotype was counted ten times or more. This chain links TRBV10-3 with TRBJ2-7; 9 bases agree with TRBD1. V shed 2 bases and J 7 bases; nucleotides not matched to a gene: 9. Germline V gene lookup returns CDR1 ENHRY and CDR2 SYGVKD. The CDR3 is 15 amino acids. CDR3 DNA: TGTGCCATCAGTGAGGGGTTAAGGGACAGGGAAGAGCAGTACTTC. Its translation is CAISEGLRDREEQYF.

V usage is TRBV6-1 and J usage is TRBJ2-1; 9 bases agree with TRBD2. The CDR3 is 18 amino acids. The V and J ends lost 6 bases and 0 bases, in that order; junction bases with no gene match: 12. The germline gives CDR1 MNHNS, CDR2 SASEGT. CDR3 nucleotide sequence: TGTGCCAGCAGACGAGCGGGAGGCGCTACAAGCTCCTACAATGAGCAGTTCTTC. It yields the protein CASRRAGGATSSYNEQFF.

This clonotype was counted between two and nine times. This chain links TRBV20-1 with TRBJ1-1; 12 positions match TRBD1. The trim removed 3 bases at V and 1 base at J, leaving 9 bases unmatched. The CDR3 is 17 amino acids. Germline V gene lookup returns CDR1 DFQATT and CDR2 SNEGSKA (reference sequence). The CDR3 here is CSASQLGQGAPNTEAFF. The CDR3 DNA reads TGCAGTGCTAGCCAGTTGGGACAGGGGGCCCCGAACACTGAAGCTTTCTTT.

This clonotype was observed at least ten times. V and J are TRBV14 and TRBJ2-1; D is uncertain. CDR1 and CDR2 (germline): SGHDN, FVKESK. This CDR3 contains 15 residues. V dropped 1 base and J dropped 0 bases, with 7 bases sitting between them. This CDR3 reads CASSQGHSSYNEQFF. CDR3 coding DNA: TGTGCCAGCAGCCAAGGACACAGCTCCTACAATGAGCAGTTCTTC.

The chain has TRBV5-1 and TRBJ2-5; 7 bases match TRBD1. In germline, CDR1 is SGHRS, CDR2 YFSETQ. This CDR3 has 17 residues. Trimming removed 3 bases from V and 9 bases from J; junction bases left unmatched: 20. This chain's CDR3 is CASSSTQGIGLSESQYF. The CDR3 bases are TGCGCCAGCAGCTCCACACAGGGGATCGGGTTAAGCGAATCCCAGTACTTC.

The rearrangement links TRBV6-2 or TRBV6-3 to TRBJ2-1; D could derive from TRBD1 or TRBD2 (5 bases each). The V gene lost 5 bases and the J gene lost 0 bases, with 11 bases spanning the gap. The CDR3 loop spans 15 amino acids. The V gene's germline CDR1 is MNHEY and CDR2 SVGEGT. Here the CDR3 reads CASSRQRSSYNEQFF. For the CDR3, the DNA is TGTGCCAGCAGTAGACAGCGGAGCTCCTACAATGAGCAGTTCTTC.

The chain links TRBV7-8 to TRBJ2-3, with D unclear. This CDR3 is 13 amino acids long. Germline V CDR1 and CDR2: SGHVS, FQNEAQ. V was clipped by 5 bases and J by 3 bases, with 9 bases between them. The DNA for the CDR3 is TGTGCCAGCAGCGCACGTCGTACAGATACGCAGTATTTT. Translated: CASSARRTDTQYF.

This clonotype was seen many times. V gene TRBV20-1 combines with J gene TRBJ2-7; the D is unclear. Germline lookup yields CDR1 DFQATT and CDR2 SNEGSKA (reference sequence). The V end was cut by 3 bases, the J end by 3 bases, with 9 bases between. The CDR3 extends over 12 amino acids. CDR3 sequence reads: CSARHRFYEQYF. The CDR3 region has the DNA TGCAGTGCTAGGCACAGATTCTACGAGCAGTACTTC.

There are a few counts of this clonotype. The V call is TRBV29-1, the J call TRBJ2-3; TRBD2 agrees at 7 bases. The germline CDR1 and CDR2 sequences are SQVTM and ANQGSEA. V shed 5 bases and J 0 bases; nucleotides not matched to a gene: 2. The CDR3 runs 13 residues. CDR3 sequence reads: CSVSGISTDTQYF. The CDR3, as DNA: TGCAGCGTTAGCGGGATAAGCACAGATACGCAGTATTTT.

A few counts support this clonotype. V is TRBV28 and J is TRBJ2-3; 10 bases map to TRBD2. V shed 0 bases and J 1 base; nucleotides not matched to a gene: 1. CDR1 MDHEN and CDR2 SYDVKM come from the germline V gene. The CDR3 contains 16 residues. CDR3 protein: CASSLWGTSGTDTQYF. Written as DNA, the CDR3 is TGTGCCAGCAGTTTATGGGGGACTAGCGGCACAGATACGCAGTATTTT.

J is TRBJ2-5 and V is TRBV3-1; D remains ambiguous. CDR1 and CDR2 (germline): LGHDT, YNNKEL (reference sequence). The V and J ends lost 0 bases and 4 bases respectively, with 15 bases between them. There are 16 residues in the CDR3. The CDR3 here is CASSQEFPGLIETQYF. The DNA for the CDR3 is TGTGCCAGCAGCCAAGAATTTCCGGGCTTGATAGAGACCCAGTACTTC.

The J gene is TRBJ2-3, the V gene TRBV30; 11 bases are shared with TRBD2. In germline, CDR1 is GTSNPN, CDR2 SVGIG (reference sequence). Germline trimming cut 3 bases from V and 5 bases from J; bases unmatched to any gene: 10. The CDR3 loop spans 16 amino acids. The CDR3 region has the DNA TGTGCCTGGAGGAGTCTAGCGGGAGGTAGAGGAGATACGCAGTATTTT. Translating gives CAWRSLAGGRGDTQYF.

This clonotype showed up just a few times. The chain recombines TRBV9 with TRBJ2-7; D call uncertain. The CDR3 runs to 13 residues. The germline CDR1 and CDR2 sequences are SGDLS and YYNGEE. V gave up 0 bases and J gave up 5 bases, with 9 bases separating them. In DNA form, the CDR3 reads TGTGCCAGCAGCGTAGGCGGTGGGGACGAGCAGTACTTC. It codes for CASSVGGGDEQYF.

The chain joins TRBV7-9 to TRBJ2-5, with a weak D call TRBD1 (6 bases). Germline loops: CDR1 SEHNR, CDR2 FQNEAQ (reference sequence). CDR3 length equals 14 residues. The V and J ends lost 4 bases and 5 bases respectively, with 14 bases between them. The CDR3 protein is CASSSDRRRETQYF. DNA of the CDR3: TGTGCCAGCAGCTCAGACAGGCGGAGGGAGACCCAGTACTTC.

This clonotype was observed a few times. The chain is built from TRBV4-2 and TRBJ2-3, with 12 bases fitting TRBD2. Trimming at V came to 1 base and at J to 4 bases, leaving 9 bases not matched to a gene. This CDR3 spans 18 amino acids. The germline gives CDR1 LGHNA, CDR2 YNFKEQ. In DNA form, the CDR3 reads TGTGCCAGCAGCCAAGGGCTAGCGGGAGGGCCGAGGGCAGATACGCAGTATTTT. This gives the protein CASSQGLAGGPRADTQYF.

Ten or more counts support this clonotype. CDR3 sequence: CAITPGDTDTQYF. The CDR3 DNA reads TGTGCCATCACACCAGGGGACACAGATACGCAGTATTTT. V usage is TRBV10-3 and J usage is TRBJ2-3; D is possibly TRBD1 (6 bases). The CDR3 loop spans 13 amino acids. Germline-derived CDR1 and CDR2 are ENHRY and SYGVKD. Between the trimmed V and J ends, which lost 7 bases and 2 bases, there was a span of 10 bases.

Only a few counts were recorded for this clonotype. Written as DNA, the CDR3 is TGCAGCGTTGATGGACTAGCGGGAGAGACTTCCTACAATGAGCAGTTCTTC. Residues: CSVDGLAGETSYNEQFF. The gene calls are TRBV29-1 and TRBJ2-1; 13 nucleotides match TRBD2. Trimming at V came to 3 bases and at J to 1 base, leaving 6 bases not matched to a gene. The germline gives CDR1 SQVTM, CDR2 ANQGSEA. The CDR3 is 17 amino acids.